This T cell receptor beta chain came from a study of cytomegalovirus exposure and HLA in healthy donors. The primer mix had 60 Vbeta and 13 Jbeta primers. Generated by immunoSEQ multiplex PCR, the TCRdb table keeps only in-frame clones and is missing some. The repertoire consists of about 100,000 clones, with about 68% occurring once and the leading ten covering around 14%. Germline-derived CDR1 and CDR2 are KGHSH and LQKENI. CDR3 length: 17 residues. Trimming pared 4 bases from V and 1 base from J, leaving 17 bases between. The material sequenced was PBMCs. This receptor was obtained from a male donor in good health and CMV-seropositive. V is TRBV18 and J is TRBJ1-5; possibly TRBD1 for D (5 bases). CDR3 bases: TGTGCCAGCTCACTAGGGACTCCTGAAGGAAGCAATCAGCCCCAGCATTTT. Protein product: CASSLGTPEGSNQPQHF.